These 30 T cell receptor beta chains were all obtained from the same sample, sequenced in a study of T cell repertoires in cytomegalovirus infection. TCRdb ran MiXCR on the reads and lists one entry per CDR3 protein. The repertoire holds about 360,000 distinct CDR3 sequences, with roughly 18% as singletons. The sample comprised PBMCs. These receptors came from a human donor in good health (CMV status not recorded). Some clones in this sample may be carry-over from other donors' samples.

There are many counts of this clonotype. The J gene is TRBJ2-7, the V gene TRBV6-2 or TRBV6-3; TRBD2 aligns across 13 bases. The CDR3 spans 23 residues. The germline V gene has CDR1 MNHEY and CDR2 SVGEGT. Unmatched junction bases numbered 26, after V lost 2 bases and J lost 4 bases. The CDR3 is CASSYGTGLPGLAGQTSDYEQYV. The CDR3 DNA is TGTGCCAGCAGTTACGGGACAGGACTACCGGGACTAGCGGGACAGACGTCCGATTACGAGCAGTACGTC.

This clonotype has a count of ten or more. The chain has TRBV6-1 and TRBJ2-1; the D call may be TRBD1 or TRBD2 (5 bases each). The germline gives CDR1 MNHNS, CDR2 SASEGT. The V and J ends lost 5 bases and 3 bases respectively, with 17 bases between them. CDR3 length equals 16 residues. The CDR3, as DNA: TGTGCCAGCAGTCTGGGAGTGGGGCAGGGCTACAATGAGCAGTTCTTC. Translated, it gives CASSLGVGQGYNEQFF.

This clonotype was detected many times. The chain joins TRBV23-1 to TRBJ2-7; D is perhaps TRBD2 (5 bases). TRBV23-1 is an ORF; its function is uncertain. The V and J ends lost 4 bases and 3 bases respectively, with 22 bases between them. The CDR3 consists of 17 residues. The CDR3 DNA reads as TGCGCCAGCAGTCTATCCCTCGGGCGAGGGCCCGGCTACGAGCAGTACTTC. Translated, it gives CASSLSLGRGPGYEQYF.

This clonotype was recorded at least ten times. The chain links TRBV7-8 to TRBJ1-1; possibly TRBD1 for D (6 bases). Germline V gene data show CDR1 as SGHVS and CDR2 as FQNEAQ. Trimming left V 1 base short and J 7 bases short, with 16 bases between. The CDR3 totals 15 residues. CDR3 loop: CASSLGPGAQGEAFF. CDR3 coding DNA: TGTGCCAGCAGCTTAGGTCCGGGGGCGCAGGGTGAAGCTTTCTTT.

This clonotype was seen repeatedly, ten times or more. The J gene is TRBJ2-2, the V gene TRBV19, with D perhaps matching TRBD2 (5 bases). The CDR3 has 13 residues. Germline V gene lookup returns CDR1 LNHDA and CDR2 SQIVND (reference sequence). With 6 bases removed from V and 2 bases from J, the gap between germline ends came to 7 bases. Here the CDR3 reads CASRRDNTGELFF. The CDR3 DNA sequence: TGTGCCAGTAGGAGGGATAACACCGGGGAGCTGTTTTTT.

The chain has TRBV12-3 or TRBV12-4 and TRBJ2-1; 10 nucleotides align to TRBD2. This CDR3 is 14 amino acids long. With V trimmed by 3 bases and J by 5 bases, 1 base remained unmatched. The CDR3 DNA reads TGTGCCAGCAGTTTGAGCGGGAGGGACAATGAGCAGTTCTTC. Translating gives CASSLSGRDNEQFF.

This clonotype was found many times. The rearrangement links TRBV6-5 to TRBJ2-5, with D hard to call. Germline V CDR1 and CDR2: MNHEY, SVGAGI. Trimming stripped 0 bases from V and 4 bases from J, with 9 bases between. This CDR3 region has 14 residues. The CDR3 loop reads CASSYSNVPETQYF. As DNA, the CDR3 is TGTGCCAGCAGTTACTCGAACGTTCCAGAGACCCAGTACTTC.

This clonotype showed up many times. The chain has TRBV7-2 and TRBJ2-3, with D perhaps TRBD2 (7 bases). Germline V gene lookup returns CDR1 SGHTA and CDR2 FQGNSA. V was trimmed by 2 bases and J by 1 base, leaving 13 bases between them. CDR3 length: 16 residues. CDR3 coding DNA: TGTGCCAGCAGCTTAAGAGGGGGGGGAGGCACAGATACGCAGTATTTT. Its translation: CASSLRGGGGTDTQYF.

This chain joins TRBV20-1 and TRBJ2-3, with 10 bases aligning to TRBD2. V lost 6 bases to trimming and J lost 5 bases; unmatched junction nucleotides: 14. The CDR3 contains 16 residues. Germline CDR1 and CDR2: DFQATT and SNEGSKA (reference sequence). This CDR3 reads CSASESGRASGDTQYF. The CDR3, as DNA: TGCAGTGCGAGTGAGAGCGGGAGGGCCTCGGGAGATACGCAGTATTTT.

In this sample, this clonotype turned up many times. The chain employs TRBV7-2 and TRBJ2-7, with 10 bases aligning to TRBD2. The V and J ends lost 5 bases and 4 bases, in that order; junction bases with no gene match: 5. This CDR3 region has 14 residues. In germline, CDR1 is SGHTA, CDR2 FQGNSA. The CDR3 DNA reads TGTGCCAGCAGCAAACTAGCGGGGCGTTACGAGCAGTACTTC. Its translation is CASSKLAGRYEQYF.

This clonotype came up many times. The genes are TRBV7-9 and TRBJ1-2; D call uncertain. With 2 bases removed from V and 1 base from J, the gap between germline ends came to 8 bases. The CDR3 is 14 amino acids. CDR1 is SEHNR and CDR2 is FQNEAQ in the germline V gene (reference sequence). This chain's CDR3 is CASSLSHGNYGYTF. CDR3 sequence (DNA): TGTGCCAGCAGCTTAAGTCATGGTAACTATGGCTACACCTTC.

This clonotype turned up a few times. The chain has TRBV5-4 and TRBJ2-3; 8 bases match TRBD2. The CDR3 extends over 16 amino acids. The V segment lost 6 bases and the J segment 5 bases; nucleotides outside the gene matches: 14. Germline lookup yields CDR1 SGHNT and CDR2 YYREEE (reference sequence). The CDR3 nucleotides read TGTGCCAGCACCATCGGGGGGGGTTCCTATTTAGATACGCAGTATTTT. Its protein product is CASTIGGGSYLDTQYF.

The sample holds a few counts of this clonotype. The V and J genes are TRBV15 and TRBJ2-1, with 12 positions matching TRBD2. J gave up 5 bases and V 8 bases, and 7 bases lay outside the gene matches. The V gene's germline CDR1 is LNHNV and CDR2 YYDKDF (reference sequence). The CDR3 covers 15 residues. CDR3 nucleotide sequence: TGTGCCACCCGACTAGCGGGGGCCAACGACAATGAGCAGTTCTTC. Amino acids: CATRLAGANDNEQFF.

This clonotype showed up many times. V gene TRBV7-9 combines with J gene TRBJ2-5, with TRBD2 matching over 7 bases. From germline, CDR1 is SEHNR and CDR2 FQNEAQ (reference sequence). The V and J ends lost 4 bases and 4 bases, in that order; junction bases with no gene match: 9. This CDR3 is built from 15 residues. CDR3 sequence: CASSSQAGEGETQYF. The DNA for the CDR3 is TGTGCCAGCAGCTCCCAGGCGGGAGAAGGAGAGACCCAGTACTTC.

This clonotype was seen at least ten times. The chain employs TRBV11-3 and TRBJ2-5; D remains unclear. The V end lost 5 bases, the J end lost 2 bases, and 21 bases lay between the germline ends. CDR3 size: 17 residues. Germline lookup yields CDR1 SGHNT and CDR2 YENEEA. In DNA form, the CDR3 reads TGTGCCAGCAGCCAGGTGGTTGACGGCGCTGGTCAAGAGACCCAGTACTTC. Its protein product is CASSQVVDGAGQETQYF.

This clonotype was observed at least ten times. V gene TRBV11-2 combines with J gene TRBJ2-7, with 7 bases that match TRBD2. The CDR3 has 17 residues. The germline V gene encodes CDR1 SGHAT and CDR2 FQNNGV. With V trimmed by 1 base and J by 0 bases, 9 bases remained unmatched. Here the CDR3 DNA reads TGTGCCAGCAGCTTAGTTCTAGCGGCCCTTGGCTCCTACGAGCAGTACTTC. Amino acid sequence: CASSLVLAALGSYEQYF.

At least ten counts were recorded for this clonotype. The CDR3, as DNA: TGTGCCAGCAGCTTTTCGGGGGTGCCCTACGAGCAGTACTTC. The encoded protein is CASSFSGVPYEQYF. This sequence joins TRBV7-2 and TRBJ2-7; D may be TRBD2 (6 bases). The CDR3 is made up of 14 amino acids. V lost 3 bases to trimming and J lost 2 bases, with 11 bases between them. Germline V gives CDR1 SGHTA, CDR2 FQGNSA. The full variable domain, rest sourced from reference TRBV7-2 and TRBJ2-7, is GAGVSQSPSNKVTEKGKDVELRCDPISGHTALYWYRQSLGQGLEFLIYFQGNSAPDKSGLPSDRFSAERTGGSVSTLTIQRTQQEDSAVYLCASSFSGVPYEQYFGPGTRLTVT.

The rearrangement uses TRBV12-3 or TRBV12-4 and TRBJ2-3; no definite D call. CDR3 size: 13 residues. V was shortened by 8 bases and J by 4 bases, with 13 bases between the two germline ends. The CDR3 DNA reads TGTGCCAGCGGTTCTGACGGGCCAGATACGCAGTATTTT. Amino acid sequence: CASGSDGPDTQYF.

This clonotype was recorded at least ten times. V usage is TRBV7-6 and J usage is TRBJ2-1, with 8 bases aligning to TRBD2. The CDR3 has 15 residues. With V trimmed by 4 bases and J by 3 bases, 5 bases remained unmatched. Per germline, CDR1 SGHVS and CDR2 FNYEAQ. The CDR3 DNA reads TGTGCCAGCAGCTCGGGACTAGTTTACTACAATGAGCAGTTCTTC. The encoded protein is CASSSGLVYYNEQFF.

This clonotype was recorded a few times. This chain joins TRBV7-2 and TRBJ2-1; D is perhaps TRBD2 (5 bases). CDR3 length: 12 residues. Trimming cost V 2 bases and J 10 bases, with 9 bases left between them. CDR1 and CDR2 (germline): SGHTA, FQGNSA. Here the CDR3 reads CASSLYGSEQFF. The DNA for the CDR3 is TGTGCCAGCAGCTTATATGGGAGCGAGCAGTTCTTC.

Ten or more counts support this clonotype. The gene calls are TRBV2 and TRBJ2-5; 8 bases are a match to TRBD2. The J segment lost 5 bases and the V segment lost 5 bases, leaving 7 bases of the junction unmatched. This CDR3 comprises 14 residues. Germline assignment: CDR1 SNHLY and CDR2 FYNNEI. For the CDR3, the DNA is TGTGCCAGCAGTCCAGGGGCGGGGGGTGAGACCCAGTACTTC. It yields the protein CASSPGAGGETQYF. Full variable domain (missing parts from reference TRBV2 and TRBJ2-5): EPEVTQTPSHQVTQMGQEVILRCVPISNHLYFYWYRQILGQKVEFLVSFYNNEISEKSEIFDDQFSVERPDGSNFTLKIRSTKLEDSAMYFCASSPGAGGETQYFGPGTRLLVL.

This clonotype was recorded many times. This chain uses TRBV7-2 with TRBJ1-2, with 7 bases matching TRBD1. Germline trimming cut 6 bases from V and 8 bases from J; bases unmatched to any gene: 9. Per the germline V gene, CDR1 is SGHTA and CDR2 is FQGNSA. CDR3 length: 13 residues. The CDR3: CASRNRGPGGYTF. The CDR3 DNA is TGTGCCAGCAGGAACAGGGGACCTGGGGGCTACACCTTC.

This clonotype was found a few times. The chain carries TRBV2 and TRBJ1-1; weak D call: TRBD1 (5 bases). The germline gives CDR1 SNHLY, CDR2 FYNNEI. The CDR3 has 11 amino acids. V was pared by 6 bases and J by 8 bases, with 10 bases between. The CDR3 reads CASRPGREAFF. The CDR3 DNA reads TGTGCCAGCAGGCCGGGGCGAGAAGCTTTCTTT.

This clonotype showed up just a few times. V is TRBV10-3 and J is TRBJ2-5, with 8 bases that match TRBD2. The length of the CDR3 is 15 residues. CDR1 and CDR2 from the germline V gene are ENHRY and SYGVKD. Trimming at V came to 7 bases and at J to 5 bases, leaving 12 bases not matched to a gene. CDR3 sequence: CAIMSGSGLWETQYF. In DNA form, the CDR3 reads TGTGCCATCATGAGCGGGAGTGGGCTTTGGGAGACCCAGTACTTC.

About this clonotype itself: A much more abundant neighbour one base away suggests this may be a read error. The chain links TRBV11-2 to TRBJ1-1; D is undetermined. V lost 7 bases to trimming and J lost 7 bases, with 16 bases between them. The CDR3 is 13 amino acids. Germline lookup yields CDR1 SGHAT and CDR2 FQNNGV. This CDR3 is CASIRLSKVEAFF. The CDR3 nucleotides are TGTGCCAGCATCCGGTTAAGTAAGGTTGAAGCTTTCTTT.

This clonotype occurred many times. This sequence joins TRBV7-2 and TRBJ2-5, with D hard to call. The CDR3 is 14 residues long. Between the trimmed V and J ends, which lost 2 bases and 5 bases, there was a span of 12 bases. From germline, CDR1 is SGHTA and CDR2 FQGNSA. CDR3 nucleotide sequence: TGTGCCAGCAGCTTACTAAGTGCAAGGGAGACCCAGTACTTC. Its protein is CASSLLSARETQYF.

This clonotype was seen once. The rearrangement joins TRBV10-1 to TRBJ2-1, with a weak D call TRBD1 (6 bases). Germline lookup yields CDR1 WNHNN and CDR2 SYGVQD (reference sequence). This CDR3 is 15 amino acids long. V lost 3 bases and J lost 8, with 17 bases in between. CDR3 amino acids: CASSDEAGEADEQFF. DNA of the CDR3: TGCGCCAGCAGTGATGAGGCAGGGGAAGCGGATGAGCAGTTCTTC.

There are a few counts of this clonotype. The chain joins TRBV7-6 to TRBJ1-6; D not resolved. Germline V lookup: CDR1 SGHVS, CDR2 FNYEAQ. The CDR3 runs to 19 residues. V lost 5 bases and J lost 9, with 29 bases in between. The CDR3 spells CASSRGHSTALSAPSPLHF. The CDR3 nucleotides are TGTGCCAGCAGCCGTGGCCACTCGACGGCCCTTTCCGCCCCTTCACCCCTCCACTTT. Together with reference TRBV7-6 and TRBJ1-6, the CDR3 gives the full variable domain: GAGVSQSPRYKVTKRGQDVALRCDPISGHVSLYWYRQALGQGPEFLTYFNYEAQQDKSGLPNDRFSAERPEGSISTLTIQRTEQRDSAMYRCASSRGHSTALSAPSPLHFGNGTRLTVT.

This clonotype has only a few counts. The chain combines TRBV14 with TRBJ2-1, with 10 bases matching TRBD2. The V gene end was trimmed by 7 bases and the J gene end by 5 bases; junction bases not matched to a gene: 5. This CDR3 has 14 amino acids. Germline lookup yields CDR1 SGHDN and CDR2 FVKESK. CDR3 sequence: CASTLAGAHNEQFF. The CDR3 DNA sequence: TGTGCCAGCACCCTAGCGGGAGCCCACAATGAGCAGTTCTTC.

The chain couples TRBV29-1 to TRBJ2-3; D possibly corresponds to TRBD1 (6 bases). V was shortened by 6 bases and J by 0 bases, with 16 bases between the two germline ends. CDR1 is SQVTM and CDR2 is ANQGSEA in the germline V gene. This CDR3 has 15 residues. The CDR3 nucleotides read TGCAGCGTGGAGATGGACAGCCGCAGCACAGATACGCAGTATTTT. It is translated as CSVEMDSRSTDTQYF.